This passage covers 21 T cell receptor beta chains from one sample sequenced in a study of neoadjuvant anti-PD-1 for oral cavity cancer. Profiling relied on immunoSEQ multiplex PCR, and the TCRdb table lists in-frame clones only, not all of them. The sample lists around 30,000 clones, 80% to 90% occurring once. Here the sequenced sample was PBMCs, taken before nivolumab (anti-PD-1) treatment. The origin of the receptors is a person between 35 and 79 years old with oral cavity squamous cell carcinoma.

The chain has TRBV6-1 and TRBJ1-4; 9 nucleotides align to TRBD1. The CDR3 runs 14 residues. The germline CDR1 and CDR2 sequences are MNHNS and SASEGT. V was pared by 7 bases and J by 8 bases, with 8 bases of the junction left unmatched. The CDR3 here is CASTRTGAREKLFF. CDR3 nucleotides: TGTGCCAGCACCCGGACAGGGGCACGCGAAAAACTGTTTTTT.

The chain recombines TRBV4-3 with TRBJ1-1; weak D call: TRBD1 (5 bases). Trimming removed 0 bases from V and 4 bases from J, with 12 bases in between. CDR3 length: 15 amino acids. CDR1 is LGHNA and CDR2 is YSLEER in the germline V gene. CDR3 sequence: CASSQDAGIGTEAFF. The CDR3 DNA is TGCGCCAGCAGCCAAGATGCAGGGATTGGCACTGAAGCTTTCTTT.

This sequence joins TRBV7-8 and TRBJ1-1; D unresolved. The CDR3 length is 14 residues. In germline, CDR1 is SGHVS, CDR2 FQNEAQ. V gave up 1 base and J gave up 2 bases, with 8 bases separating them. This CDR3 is CASSLGAPNTEAFF. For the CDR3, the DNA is TGTGCCAGCAGCTTAGGGGCACCCAACACTGAAGCTTTCTTT.

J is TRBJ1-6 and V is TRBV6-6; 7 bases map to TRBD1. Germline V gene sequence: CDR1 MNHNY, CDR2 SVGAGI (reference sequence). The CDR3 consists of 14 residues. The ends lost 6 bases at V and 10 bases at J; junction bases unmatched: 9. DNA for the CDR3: TGTGCCAGCAGCCCAGACAGGGTCGGGTCACCCCTCCACTTT. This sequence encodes CASSPDRVGSPLHF.

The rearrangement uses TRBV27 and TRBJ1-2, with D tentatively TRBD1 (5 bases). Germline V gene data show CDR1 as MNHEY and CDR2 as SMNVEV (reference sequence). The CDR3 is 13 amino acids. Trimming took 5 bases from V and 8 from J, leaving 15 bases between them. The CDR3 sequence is CASSRGLIWGYTF. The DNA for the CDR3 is TGTGCCAGCAGTCGGGGCCTGATCTGGGGCTACACCTTC.

The CDR3 loop reads CASRGSGNTIYF. CDR3 sequence (DNA): TGTGCCAGCAGGGGGTCTGGAAACACCATATATTTT. V usage is TRBV6-1 and J usage is TRBJ1-3; D gene uncertain. The germline CDR1 and CDR2 sequences are MNHNS and SASEGT. This CDR3 has 12 residues. V shed 6 bases and J shed 1 base, with 4 bases lying between them.

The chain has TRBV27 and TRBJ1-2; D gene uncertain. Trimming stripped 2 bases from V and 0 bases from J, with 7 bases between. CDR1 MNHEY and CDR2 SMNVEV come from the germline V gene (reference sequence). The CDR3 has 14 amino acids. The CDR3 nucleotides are TGTGCCAGCAGTTTAGGTACCTCTAACTATGGCTACACCTTC. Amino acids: CASSLGTSNYGYTF.

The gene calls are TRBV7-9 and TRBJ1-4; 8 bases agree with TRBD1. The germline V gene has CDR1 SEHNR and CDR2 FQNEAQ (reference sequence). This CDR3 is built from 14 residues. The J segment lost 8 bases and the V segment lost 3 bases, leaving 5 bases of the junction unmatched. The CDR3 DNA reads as TGTGCCAGCAGCTTTAGGGGGGACAGGGAAAAACTGTTTTTT. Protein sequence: CASSFRGDREKLFF.

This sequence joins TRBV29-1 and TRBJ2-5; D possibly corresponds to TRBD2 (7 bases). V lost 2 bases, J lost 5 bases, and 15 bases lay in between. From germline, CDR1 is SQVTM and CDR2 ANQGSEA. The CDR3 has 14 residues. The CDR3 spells CSVERGGGGETQYF. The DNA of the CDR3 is TGCAGCGTTGAAAGGGGGGGTGGCGGGGAGACCCAGTACTTC.

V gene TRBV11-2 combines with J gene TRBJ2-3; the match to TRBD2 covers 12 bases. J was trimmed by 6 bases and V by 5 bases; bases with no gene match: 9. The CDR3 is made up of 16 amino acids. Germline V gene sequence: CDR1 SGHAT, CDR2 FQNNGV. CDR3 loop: CASSLTSGGFMDTQYF. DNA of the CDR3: TGTGCCAGCAGCCTGACTAGCGGGGGTTTTATGGATACGCAGTATTTT.

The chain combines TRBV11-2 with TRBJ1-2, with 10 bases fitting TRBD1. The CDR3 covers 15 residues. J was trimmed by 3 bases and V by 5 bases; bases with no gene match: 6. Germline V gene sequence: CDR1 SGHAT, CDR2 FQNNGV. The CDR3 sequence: CASSLRTGGHYGYTF. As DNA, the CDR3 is TGTGCCAGCAGCCTGAGGACAGGGGGACACTATGGCTACACCTTC.

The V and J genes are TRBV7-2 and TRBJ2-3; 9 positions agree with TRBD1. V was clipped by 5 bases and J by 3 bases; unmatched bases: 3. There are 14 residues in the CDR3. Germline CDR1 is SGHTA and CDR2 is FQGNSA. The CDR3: CASSTGTGTDTQYF. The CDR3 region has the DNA TGTGCCAGCAGCACCGGGACAGGGACAGATACGCAGTATTTT.

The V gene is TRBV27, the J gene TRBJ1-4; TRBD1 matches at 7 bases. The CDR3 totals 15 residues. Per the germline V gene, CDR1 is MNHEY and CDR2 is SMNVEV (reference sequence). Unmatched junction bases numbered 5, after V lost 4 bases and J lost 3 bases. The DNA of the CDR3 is TGTGCCAGCAGTTCCCGACAGGGATCTAATGAAAAACTGTTTTTT. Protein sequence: CASSSRQGSNEKLFF. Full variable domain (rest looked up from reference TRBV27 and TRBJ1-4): EAQVTQNPRYLITVTGKKLTVTCSQNMNHEYMSWYRQDPGLGLRQIYYSMNVEVTDKGDVPEGYKVSRKEKRNFPLILESPSPNQTSLYFCASSSRQGSNEKLFFGSGTQLSVL.

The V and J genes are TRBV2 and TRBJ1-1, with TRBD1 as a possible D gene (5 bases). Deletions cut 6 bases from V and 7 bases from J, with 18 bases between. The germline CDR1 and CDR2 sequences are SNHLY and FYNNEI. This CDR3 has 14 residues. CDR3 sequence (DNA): TGTGCCAGCAGGGGGCCGGTACCCGGGAGTGAAGCTTTCTTT. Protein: CASRGPVPGSEAFF.

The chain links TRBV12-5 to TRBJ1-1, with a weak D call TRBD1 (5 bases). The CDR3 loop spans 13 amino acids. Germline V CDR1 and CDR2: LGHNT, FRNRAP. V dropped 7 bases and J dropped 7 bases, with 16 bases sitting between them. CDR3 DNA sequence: TGTGCTAGTGCCCCGGAGGGGTGGGGTGAAGCTTTCTTT. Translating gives CASAPEGWGEAFF.

CDR3 in DNA: TGTGCCAGCAGTTTTAGAGAGGGGGCCTCTGGCTACACCTTC. This sequence encodes CASSFREGASGYTF. The gene calls are TRBV27 and TRBJ1-2, with 7 nucleotides matching TRBD1. The CDR3 totals 14 residues. Germline-derived CDR1 and CDR2 are MNHEY and SMNVEV (reference sequence). After removal of 3 bases from V and 7 bases from J, the junction contained 8 bases not matched to a gene.

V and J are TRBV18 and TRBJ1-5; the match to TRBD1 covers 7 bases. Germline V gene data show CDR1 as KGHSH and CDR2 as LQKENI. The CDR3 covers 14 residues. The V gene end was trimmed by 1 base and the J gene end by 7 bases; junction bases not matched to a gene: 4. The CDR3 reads CASSPQGAGQPQHF. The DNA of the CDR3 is TGTGCCAGCTCACCACAGGGGGCCGGGCAGCCCCAGCATTTT.

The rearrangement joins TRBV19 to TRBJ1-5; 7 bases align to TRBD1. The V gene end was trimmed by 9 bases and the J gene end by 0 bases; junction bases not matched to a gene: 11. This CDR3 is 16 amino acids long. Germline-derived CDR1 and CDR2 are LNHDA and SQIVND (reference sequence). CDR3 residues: CASLTGTGYSNQPQHF. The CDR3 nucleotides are TGTGCCAGCCTGACAGGGACGGGCTATAGCAATCAGCCCCAGCATTTT.

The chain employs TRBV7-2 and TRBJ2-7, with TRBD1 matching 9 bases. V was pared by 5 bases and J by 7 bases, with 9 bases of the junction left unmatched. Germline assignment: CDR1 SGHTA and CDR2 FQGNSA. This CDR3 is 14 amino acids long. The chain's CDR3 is CASSPVGGTGEQYF. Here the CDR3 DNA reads TGTGCCAGCAGCCCCGTTGGGGGGACAGGGGAGCAGTACTTC.

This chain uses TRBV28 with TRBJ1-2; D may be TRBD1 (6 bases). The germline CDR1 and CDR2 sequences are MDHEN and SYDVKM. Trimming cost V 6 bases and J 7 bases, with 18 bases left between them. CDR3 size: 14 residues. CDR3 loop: CASRLTGVRGGYTF. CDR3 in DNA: TGTGCCAGCAGACTTACGGGGGTCAGGGGTGGCTACACCTTC.

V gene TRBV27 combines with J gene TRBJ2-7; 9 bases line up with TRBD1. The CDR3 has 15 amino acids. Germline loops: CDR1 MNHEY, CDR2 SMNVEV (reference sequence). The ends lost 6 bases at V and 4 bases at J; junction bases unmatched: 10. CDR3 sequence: CASRTTGGELYEQYF. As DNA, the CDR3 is TGTGCCAGCAGAACGACAGGGGGAGAACTTTACGAGCAGTACTTC.